These 2 T cell receptor beta chains were sequenced from one sample in a study of blood T cells in healthy people across ages. A J-beta primer mix and a sample-barcoded 5' primer were used in a second PCR of roughly 7 to 12 cycles. TCRdb re-called the 5' RACE reads with MiXCR, one entry per CDR3 protein. The table records about 1 million distinct CDR3 sequences, under 55% of them present only once. The sample taken for sequencing was blood. These TCRs come from a woman aged 60-70 years in good health.

The rearrangement links TRBV20-1 to TRBJ2-1; possibly TRBD1 for D (6 bases). The CDR3 consists of 16 residues. With 4 bases removed from V and 3 bases from J, the gap between germline ends came to 19 bases. Germline V gives CDR1 DFQATT, CDR2 SNEGSKA (reference sequence). The CDR3: CSATRGNNVGYNEQFF. CDR3 in DNA: TGCAGTGCTACCAGGGGAAATAACGTGGGCTACAATGAGCAGTTCTTC.

A few counts support this clonotype. The chain is built from TRBV25-1 and TRBJ2-1; 7 bases agree with TRBD1. J lost 5 bases, V lost 4 bases, and 8 bases had no gene match. The CDR3 runs to 15 residues. The germline gives CDR1 MGHDK, CDR2 SYGVNS. Here the CDR3 reads CASSGTDRAHNEQFF. The CDR3 nucleotides are TGTGCCAGCAGTGGCACCGACAGGGCCCACAATGAGCAGTTCTTC.